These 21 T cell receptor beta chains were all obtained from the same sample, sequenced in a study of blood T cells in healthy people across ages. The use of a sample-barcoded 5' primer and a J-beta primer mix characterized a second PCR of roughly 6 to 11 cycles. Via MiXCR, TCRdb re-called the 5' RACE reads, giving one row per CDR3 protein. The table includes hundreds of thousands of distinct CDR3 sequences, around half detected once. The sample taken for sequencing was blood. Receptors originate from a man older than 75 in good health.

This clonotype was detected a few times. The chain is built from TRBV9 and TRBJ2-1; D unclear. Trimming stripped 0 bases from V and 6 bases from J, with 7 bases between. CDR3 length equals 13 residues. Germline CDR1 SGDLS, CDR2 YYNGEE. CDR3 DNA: TGTGCCAGCAGCGTAGATCGTCTCAATGAGCAGTTCTTC. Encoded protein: CASSVDRLNEQFF. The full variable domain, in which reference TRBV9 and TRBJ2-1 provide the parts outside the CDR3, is DSGVTQTPKHLITATGQRVTLRCSPRSGDLSVYWYQQSLDQGLQFLIQYYNGEERAKGNILERFSAQQFPDLHSELNLSSLELGDSALYFCASSVDRLNEQFFGPGTRLTVL.

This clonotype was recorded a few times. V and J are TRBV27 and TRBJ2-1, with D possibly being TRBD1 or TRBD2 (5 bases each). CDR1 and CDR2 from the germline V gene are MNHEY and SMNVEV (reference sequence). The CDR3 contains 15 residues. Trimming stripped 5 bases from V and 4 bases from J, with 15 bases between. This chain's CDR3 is CASSRSRDQYNEQFF. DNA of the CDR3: TGTGCCAGCAGTCGAAGCCGGGACCAATACAATGAGCAGTTCTTC.

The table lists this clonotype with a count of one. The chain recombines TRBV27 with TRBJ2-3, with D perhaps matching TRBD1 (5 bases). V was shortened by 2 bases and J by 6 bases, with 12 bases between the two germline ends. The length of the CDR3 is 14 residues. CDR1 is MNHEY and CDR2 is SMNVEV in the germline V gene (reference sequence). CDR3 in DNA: TGTGCCAGCAGTTTACGGACCAAGGGGGATACGCAGTATTTT. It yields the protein CASSLRTKGDTQYF.

The CDR3 coding sequence is TGTGCCAGCAGCTTAGCAGGGACGGAGACCCAGTACTTC. It specifies CASSLAGTETQYF. This rearrangement joins TRBV7-2 to TRBJ2-5; D may be TRBD1 or TRBD2 (5 bases each). This CDR3 is built from 13 residues. The V end lost 0 bases, the J end lost 5 bases, and 7 bases lay between the germline ends. Germline lookup yields CDR1 SGHTA and CDR2 FQGNSA.

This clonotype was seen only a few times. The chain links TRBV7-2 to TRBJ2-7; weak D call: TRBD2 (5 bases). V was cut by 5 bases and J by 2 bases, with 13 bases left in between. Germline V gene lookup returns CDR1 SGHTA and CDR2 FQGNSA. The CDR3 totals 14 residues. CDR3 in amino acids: CASSRDGNPYEQYF. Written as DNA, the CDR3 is TGTGCCAGCAGCCGTGACGGGAATCCCTACGAGCAGTACTTC.

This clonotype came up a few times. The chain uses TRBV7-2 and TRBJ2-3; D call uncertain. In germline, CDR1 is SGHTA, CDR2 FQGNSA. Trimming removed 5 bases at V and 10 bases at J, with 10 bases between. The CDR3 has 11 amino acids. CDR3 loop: CASSIVGPQYF. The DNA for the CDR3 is TGTGCCAGCAGCATTGTAGGACCGCAGTATTTT.

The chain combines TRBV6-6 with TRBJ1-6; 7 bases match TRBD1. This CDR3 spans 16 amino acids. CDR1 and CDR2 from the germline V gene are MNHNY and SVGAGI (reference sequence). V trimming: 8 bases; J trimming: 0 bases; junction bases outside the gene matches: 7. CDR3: CASGDRAGSYNSPLHF. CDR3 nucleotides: TGTGCCAGCGGTGACAGGGCGGGCTCCTATAATTCACCCCTCCACTTT.

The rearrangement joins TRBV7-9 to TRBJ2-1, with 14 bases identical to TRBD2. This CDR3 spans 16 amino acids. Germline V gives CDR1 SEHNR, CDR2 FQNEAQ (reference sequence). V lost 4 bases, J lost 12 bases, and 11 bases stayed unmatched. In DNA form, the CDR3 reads TGTGCCAGCAGCTCGGAGACTAGCGGGAGGGCGGATGGGCAGTTCTTC. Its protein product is CASSSETSGRADGQFF.

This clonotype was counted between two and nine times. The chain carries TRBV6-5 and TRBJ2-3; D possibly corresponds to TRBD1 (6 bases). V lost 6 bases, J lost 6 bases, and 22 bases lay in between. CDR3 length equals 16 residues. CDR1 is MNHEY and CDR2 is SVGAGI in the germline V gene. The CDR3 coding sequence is TGTGCCAGCAGCATTCAGGGGCGAGCGGCCTGGGATACGCAGTATTTT. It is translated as CASSIQGRAAWDTQYF.

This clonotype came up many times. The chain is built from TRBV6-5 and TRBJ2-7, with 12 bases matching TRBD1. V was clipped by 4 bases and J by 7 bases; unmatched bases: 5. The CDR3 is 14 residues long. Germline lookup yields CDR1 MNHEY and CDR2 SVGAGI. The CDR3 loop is CASSSRDRGREQYF. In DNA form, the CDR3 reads TGTGCCAGCAGTTCCCGGGACAGGGGGCGTGAGCAGTACTTC.

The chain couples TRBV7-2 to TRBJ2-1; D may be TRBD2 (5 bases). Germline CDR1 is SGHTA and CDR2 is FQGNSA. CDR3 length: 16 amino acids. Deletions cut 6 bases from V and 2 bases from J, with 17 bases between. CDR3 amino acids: CASRIQAGRAYNEQFF. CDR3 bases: TGTGCCAGCAGAATCCAAGCCGGGCGGGCCTACAATGAGCAGTTCTTC.

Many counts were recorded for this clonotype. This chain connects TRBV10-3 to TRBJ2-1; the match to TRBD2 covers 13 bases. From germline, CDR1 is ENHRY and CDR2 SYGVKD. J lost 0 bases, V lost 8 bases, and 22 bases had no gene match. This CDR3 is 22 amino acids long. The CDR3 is CAIGRGRGGSGLAGSSYNEQFF. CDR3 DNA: TGTGCCATCGGTAGGGGAAGGGGAGGATCGGGACTAGCGGGAAGCTCCTACAATGAGCAGTTCTTC.

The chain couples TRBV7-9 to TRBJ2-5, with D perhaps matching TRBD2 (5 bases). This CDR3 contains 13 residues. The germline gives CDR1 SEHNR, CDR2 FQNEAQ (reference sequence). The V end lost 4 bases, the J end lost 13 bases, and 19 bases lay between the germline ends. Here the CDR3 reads CASSSSAGTSWYF. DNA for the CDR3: TGTGCCAGCAGCTCATCCGCGGGCACCAGTTGGTACTTC.

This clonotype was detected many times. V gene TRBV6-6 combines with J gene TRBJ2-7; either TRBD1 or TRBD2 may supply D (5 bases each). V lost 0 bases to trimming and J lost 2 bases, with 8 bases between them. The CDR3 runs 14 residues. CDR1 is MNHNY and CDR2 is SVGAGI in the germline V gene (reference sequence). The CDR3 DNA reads TGTGCCAGCAGTTACTCGAGGGGCCCCTACGAGCAGTACTTC. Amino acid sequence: CASSYSRGPYEQYF.

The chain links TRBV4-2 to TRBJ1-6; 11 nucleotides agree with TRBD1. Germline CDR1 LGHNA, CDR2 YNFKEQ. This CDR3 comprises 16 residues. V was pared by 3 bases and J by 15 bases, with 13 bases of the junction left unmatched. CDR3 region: CASSHEVRTGGGILHF. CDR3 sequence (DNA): TGTGCCAGCAGCCATGAAGTTAGGACAGGGGGCGGAATCCTCCACTTT.

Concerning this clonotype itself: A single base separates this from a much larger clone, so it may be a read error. The DNA for the CDR3 is TGTGCCAGCAGTTGCTCTCGTCCGTCGGAGGGCTACACCTTC. It yields the protein CASSCSRPSEGYTF. This sequence joins TRBV6-6 and TRBJ1-2; no firm D call. Per the germline V gene, CDR1 is MNHNY and CDR2 is SVGAGI (reference sequence). The CDR3 runs to 14 residues. Trimming removed 4 bases from V and 8 bases from J, with 17 bases in between.

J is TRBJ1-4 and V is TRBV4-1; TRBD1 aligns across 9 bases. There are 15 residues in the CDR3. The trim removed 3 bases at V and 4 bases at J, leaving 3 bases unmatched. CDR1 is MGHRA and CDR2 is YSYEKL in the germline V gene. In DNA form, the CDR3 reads TGCGCCAGCAGCCACGACAGGGGGTTTAATGAAAAACTGTTTTTT. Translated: CASSHDRGFNEKLFF.

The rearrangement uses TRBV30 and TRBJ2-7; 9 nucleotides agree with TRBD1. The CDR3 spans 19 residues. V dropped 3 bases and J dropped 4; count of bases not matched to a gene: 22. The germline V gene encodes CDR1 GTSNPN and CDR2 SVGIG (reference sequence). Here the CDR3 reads CAWRPARDRDLLALYEQYF. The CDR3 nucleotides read TGTGCCTGGAGGCCTGCGCGGGACAGGGATCTGTTAGCTCTGTACGAGCAGTACTTC.

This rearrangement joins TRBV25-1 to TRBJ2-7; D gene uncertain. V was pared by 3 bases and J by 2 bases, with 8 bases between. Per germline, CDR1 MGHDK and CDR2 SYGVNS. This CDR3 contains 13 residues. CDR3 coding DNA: TGTGCCAGCAGTGAGTTTGGAACCTACGAGCAGTACTTC. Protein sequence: CASSEFGTYEQYF.

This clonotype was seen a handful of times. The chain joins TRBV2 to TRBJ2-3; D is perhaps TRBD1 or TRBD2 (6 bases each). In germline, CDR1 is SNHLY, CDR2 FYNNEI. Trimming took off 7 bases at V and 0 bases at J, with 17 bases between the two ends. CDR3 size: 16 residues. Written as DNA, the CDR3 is TGTGCCAGCACACCGAGGGGGGCGGCTAGCACAGATACGCAGTATTTT. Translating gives CASTPRGAASTDTQYF.

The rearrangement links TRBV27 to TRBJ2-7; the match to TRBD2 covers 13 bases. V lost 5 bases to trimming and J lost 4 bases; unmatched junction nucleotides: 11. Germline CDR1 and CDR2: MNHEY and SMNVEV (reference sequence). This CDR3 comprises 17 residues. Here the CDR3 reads CASSPIWTSGRSYEQYF. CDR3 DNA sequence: TGTGCCAGCAGTCCAATCTGGACTAGCGGGAGAAGTTACGAGCAGTACTTC.